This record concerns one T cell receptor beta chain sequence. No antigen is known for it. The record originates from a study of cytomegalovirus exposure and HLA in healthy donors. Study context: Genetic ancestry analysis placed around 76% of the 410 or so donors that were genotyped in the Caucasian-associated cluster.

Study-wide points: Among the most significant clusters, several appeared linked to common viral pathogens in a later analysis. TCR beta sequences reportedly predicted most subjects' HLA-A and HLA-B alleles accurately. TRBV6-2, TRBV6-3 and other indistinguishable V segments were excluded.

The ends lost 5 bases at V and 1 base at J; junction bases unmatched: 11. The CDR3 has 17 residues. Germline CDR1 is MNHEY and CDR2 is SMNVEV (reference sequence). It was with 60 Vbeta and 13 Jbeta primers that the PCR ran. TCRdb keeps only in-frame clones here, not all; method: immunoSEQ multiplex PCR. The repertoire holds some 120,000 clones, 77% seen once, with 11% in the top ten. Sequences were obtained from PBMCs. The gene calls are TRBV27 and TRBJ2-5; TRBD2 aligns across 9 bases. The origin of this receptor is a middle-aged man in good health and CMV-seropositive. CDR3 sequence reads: CASSPWGRGGGQETQYF. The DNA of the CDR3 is TGTGCCAGCAGTCCTTGGGGGCGGGGGGGTGGCCAAGAGACCCAGTACTTC.